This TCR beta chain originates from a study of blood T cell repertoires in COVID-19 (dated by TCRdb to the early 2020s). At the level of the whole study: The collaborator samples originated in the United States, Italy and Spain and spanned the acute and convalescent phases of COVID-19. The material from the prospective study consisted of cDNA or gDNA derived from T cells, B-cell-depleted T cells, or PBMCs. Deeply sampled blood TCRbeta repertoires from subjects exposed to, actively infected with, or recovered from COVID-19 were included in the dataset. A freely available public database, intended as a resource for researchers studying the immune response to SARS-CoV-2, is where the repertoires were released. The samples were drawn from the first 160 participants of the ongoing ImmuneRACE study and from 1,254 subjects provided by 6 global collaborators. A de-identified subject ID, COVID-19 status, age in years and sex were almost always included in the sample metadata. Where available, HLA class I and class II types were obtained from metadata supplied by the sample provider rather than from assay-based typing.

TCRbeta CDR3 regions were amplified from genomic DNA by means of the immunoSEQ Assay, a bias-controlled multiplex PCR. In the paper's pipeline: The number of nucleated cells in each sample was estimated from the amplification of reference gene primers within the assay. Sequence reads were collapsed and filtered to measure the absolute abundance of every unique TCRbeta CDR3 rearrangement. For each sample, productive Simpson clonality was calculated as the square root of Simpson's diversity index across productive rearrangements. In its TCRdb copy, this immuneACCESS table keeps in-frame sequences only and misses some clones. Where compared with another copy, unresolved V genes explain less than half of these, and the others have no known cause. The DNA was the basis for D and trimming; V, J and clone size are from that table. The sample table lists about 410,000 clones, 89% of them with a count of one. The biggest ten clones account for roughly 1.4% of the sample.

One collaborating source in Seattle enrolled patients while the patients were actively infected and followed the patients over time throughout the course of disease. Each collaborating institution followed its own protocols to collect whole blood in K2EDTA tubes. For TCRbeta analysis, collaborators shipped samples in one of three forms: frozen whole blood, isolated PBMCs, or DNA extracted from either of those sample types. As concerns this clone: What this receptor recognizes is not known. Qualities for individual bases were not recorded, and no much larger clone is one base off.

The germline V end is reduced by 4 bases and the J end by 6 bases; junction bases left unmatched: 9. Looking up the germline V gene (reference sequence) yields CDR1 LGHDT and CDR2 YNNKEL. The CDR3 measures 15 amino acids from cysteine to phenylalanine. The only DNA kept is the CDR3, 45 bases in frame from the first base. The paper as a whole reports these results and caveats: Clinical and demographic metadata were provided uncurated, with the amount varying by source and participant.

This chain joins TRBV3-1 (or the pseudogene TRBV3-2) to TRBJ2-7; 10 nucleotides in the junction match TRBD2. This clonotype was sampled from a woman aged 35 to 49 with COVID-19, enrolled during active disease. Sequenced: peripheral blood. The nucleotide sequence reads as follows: TGTGCCAGCAGCCGAGACCAGCGGGAGGGCCGCGAGCAGTACTTC. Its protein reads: CASSRDQREGREQYF.